A selection of T cell receptor beta chains follows, all from one sample in a study of regulatory T cells in long-lasting Graves disease. TCRdb re-called the multiplex PCR reads with MiXCR, one entry per CDR3 protein. The sample lists 450,000 to 700,000 distinct CDR3 sequences, roughly 13% seen once, with roughly 10% in the top ten. These data also formed part of another study, on T cells in Graves' hyperthyroidism and ophthalmopathy.

The specimen was peripheral blood mononuclear cells (PBMCs), collected at new diagnosis, from a patient treated with antithyroid drugs. The source is a man younger than 45 with Graves disease. CDR3s include the opening cysteine and the closing phenylalanine or tryptophan. A D gene is named only where the DNA matches it firmly. For some rows the clone size is stated as once, few or many, or as a class when expanded; others skip it.

TRBV4-1	NA	TRBJ1-5	TRBD1	CAGSQDGSGGYQPQHF	TGCGCCGGCAGCCAAGATGGGTCAGGGGGCTATCAGCCCCAGCATTTT
TRBV7-9	once	TRBJ1-3	NA	CASSLAYALSGNTIYF	TGTGCCAGCAGCTTAGCTTACGCACTCTCTGGAAACACCATATATTTT
TRBV11-2	many	TRBJ2-4	NA	CASSSDRALAKNIQYF	TGTGCCAGCAGCTCGGACAGAGCCCTAGCCAAAAACATTCAGTACTTC
TRBV10-3	many	TRBJ2-1	NA	CAIRDGDGYNEQFF	TGTGCCATCAGGGATGGGGACGGCTACAATGAGCAGTTCTTC
TRBV19	few	TRBJ2-7	TRBD2	CATRTSGSSYEQYF	TGTGCCACCAGGACTAGCGGGAGCTCCTACGAGCAGTACTTC
TRBV24-1	few	TRBJ2-3	TRBD2	CATGITSGSPDTQYF	TGTGCCACCGGCATAACTAGCGGGAGCCCAGATACGCAGTATTTT
TRBV12-3/TRBV12-4	few	TRBJ1-1	NA	CAGSQGGGAEAFF	TGTGCCGGCAGTCAGGGAGGGGGGGCTGAAGCTTTCTTT
TRBV7-9	many	TRBJ2-7	NA	CASTSQKPSYEQYF	TGTGCCAGCACCTCTCAGAAACCCTCCTACGAGCAGTACTTC
TRBV20-1	many	TRBJ2-1	TRBD2	CSARDSGREVNEQFF	TGCAGTGCTAGAGATAGCGGGAGGGAGGTCAATGAGCAGTTCTTC
TRBV27	NA	TRBJ2-3	TRBD2	CASSLTGLAGGRNTQYF	TGTGCCAGCAGCCTAACGGGACTAGCGGGAGGAAGGAATACGCAGTATTTT
TRBV18	NA	TRBJ1-1	NA	CASSPISTGNTEAFF	TGTGCCAGCTCACCAATCTCGACAGGGAACACTGAAGCTTTCTTT
TRBV7-2	many	TRBJ2-1	TRBD1	CASSARQGTNEQFF	TGTGCCAGCAGCGCAAGACAGGGAACCAATGAGCAGTTCTTC
TRBV28	many	TRBJ2-1	NA	CASSSPAGRRNEQFF	TGTGCCAGCAGTTCCCCCGCGGGCAGGCGTAATGAGCAGTTCTTC
TRBV10-3	many	TRBJ1-2	TRBD1	CAISESTPGGGDGGYTF	TGTGCCATCAGTGAGTCGACCCCGGGAGGGGGCGACGGTGGCTACACCTTC
TRBV7-9	many	TRBJ2-1	TRBD2	CASSFGAGVGSYNEQFF	TGTGCCAGCAGCTTCGGAGCGGGAGTAGGGTCCTACAATGAGCAGTTCTTC
TRBV5-6	many	TRBJ2-5	NA	CASSADTQETQYF	TGTGCCAGCAGCGCCGACACCCAAGAGACCCAGTACTTC
TRBV5-1	few	TRBJ1-3	TRBD1	CASSETGPGNTIYF	TGCGCCAGCAGCGAGACAGGGCCTGGAAACACCATATATTTT
TRBV7-2	many	TRBJ2-5	NA	CASSFWPQETQYF	TGTGCCAGCAGCTTTTGGCCGCAAGAGACCCAGTACTTC
TRBV18	NA	TRBJ2-7	NA	CASSPGGDHSYEQYF	TGTGCCAGCTCACCCGGCGGTGATCACTCCTACGAGCAGTACTTC
TRBV19	NA	TRBJ2-7	NA	CASSISRGAVYEQYF	TGTGCCAGTAGTATATCTCGGGGCGCCGTATACGAGCAGTACTTC
TRBV29-1	many	TRBJ2-5	TRBD1	CSGAPTGVGETQYF	TGCAGCGGAGCTCCGACAGGGGTCGGGGAGACCCAGTACTTC
TRBV30	NA	TRBJ2-2	NA	CACPFQGLLNTGELFF	TGTGCCTGCCCTTTCCAGGGACTTTTGAACACCGGGGAGCTGTTTTTT
TRBV28	many	TRBJ1-1	TRBD1	CASSSRGRDTEAFF	TGTGCCAGCAGTTCCAGGGGGCGGGACACTGAAGCTTTCTTT
TRBV2	many	TRBJ2-5	TRBD1	CASKWTGLEETQYF	TGTGCCAGCAAGTGGACAGGGCTAGAAGAGACCCAGTACTTC
TRBV11-3	many	TRBJ2-6	TRBD2	CASSFGGSSGANVLTF	TGTGCCAGCAGCTTCGGGGGGAGCTCTGGGGCCAACGTCCTGACTTTC
TRBV5-6	many	TRBJ2-7	TRBD1	CASSFWGQGREQYF	TGTGCCAGCAGCTTCTGGGGACAGGGACGCGAGCAGTACTTC
TRBV5-1	NA	TRBJ1-1	NA	CASSLVRTIPILNTEAFF	TGCGCCAGCAGCCTTGTGAGGACCATTCCGATTTTGAACACTGAAGCTTTCTTT
TRBV29-1	NA	TRBJ2-5	NA	CSADGLGTQYF	TGCAGCGCCGACGGGTTGGGGACCCAGTACTTC
TRBV15	once	TRBJ2-1	NA	CATSIYRAGYNEQFF	TGTGCCACCAGCATTTACAGGGCCGGCTACAATGAGCAGTTCTTC
TRBV20-1	few	TRBJ2-1	TRBD2	CSARVGRALFNEQFF	TGCAGTGCTAGGGTCGGGAGGGCCTTGTTCAATGAGCAGTTCTTC
TRBV12-3/TRBV12-4	NA	TRBJ1-2	TRBD1	CASSLVTRGTETYGYTF	TGTGCCAGCAGTTTAGTAACAAGGGGGACAGAGACCTATGGCTACACCTTC
TRBV28	many	TRBJ1-2	TRBD1	CASSPPSPGGYGYTF	TGTGCCAGCAGTCCTCCCTCACCAGGGGGCTATGGCTACACCTTC
TRBV5-1	many	TRBJ2-2	NA	CASSFQTLTTGELFF	TGCGCCAGCAGCTTCCAGACGCTGACCACCGGGGAGCTGTTTTTT
TRBV29-1	many	TRBJ2-7	NA	CSVGDDSDSYEQYF	TGCAGCGTTGGGGACGACTCCGACTCCTACGAGCAGTACTTC
TRBV28	many	TRBJ2-3	NA	CASHRSRLREGTDTQYF	TGTGCCAGTCATCGTTCTAGGTTGCGGGAAGGCACAGATACGCAGTATTTT
TRBV2	many	TRBJ2-1	TRBD2	CASRDRTGGSGRVPYNEQFF	TGTGCCAGCAGGGACAGGACGGGTGGTAGCGGGAGGGTCCCCTACAATGAGCAGTTCTTC
TRBV6-5	many	TRBJ2-5	NA	CASSYSQGKETQYF	TGTGCCAGCAGTTACTCTCAGGGGAAGGAGACCCAGTACTTC
TRBV7-2	many	TRBJ1-2	NA	CASSLRREDYGYTF	TGTGCCAGCAGCTTAAGGAGGGAGGACTATGGCTACACCTTC
TRBV7-2	few	TRBJ2-3	TRBD2	CASSLEGRLAADTQYF	TGTGCCAGCAGCTTAGAGGGCAGACTAGCGGCAGATACGCAGTATTTT
TRBV7-2	many	TRBJ2-4	TRBD2	CASSNGLAGPYIQYF	TGTGCCAGCAGCAACGGACTAGCGGGACCTTACATTCAGTACTTC
TRBV2	many	TRBJ2-5	TRBD2	CASSAGTSGQETQYF	TGTGCCAGCAGCGCTGGGACTAGCGGACAAGAGACCCAGTACTTC
TRBV6-1	few	TRBJ2-4	NA	CASTKPPLAAGAKNIQYF	TGTGCCAGCACCAAACCCCCATTAGCGGCAGGAGCCAAAAACATTCAGTACTTC
TRBV19	once	TRBJ2-2	NA	CASSIIPSNTGELFF	TGTGCCAGTAGTATAATCCCCTCGAACACCGGGGAGCTGTTTTTT
TRBV20-1	NA	TRBJ2-2	NA	CSASEPKPTNTGELFF	TGCAGTGCTAGCGAGCCGAAGCCGACGAACACCGGGGAGCTGTTTTTT
TRBV3-1	many	TRBJ1-1	NA	CASSHPGGGTEAFF	TGTGCCAGCAGCCATCCCGGGGGTGGCACTGAAGCTTTCTTT
TRBV12-3/TRBV12-4	many	TRBJ1-2	NA	CASSLRRVLNYGYTF	TGTGCCAGCAGCCTACGCAGGGTTTTAAACTATGGCTACACCTTC
TRBV2	many	TRBJ2-1	NA	CASSPAYNEQFF	TGTGCCAGCAGCCCCGCATACAATGAGCAGTTCTTC
TRBV6-1	many	TRBJ2-1	NA	CASKQRTAYNEQFF	TGTGCCAGCAAGCAAAGAACAGCGTACAATGAGCAGTTCTTC
TRBV19	few	TRBJ2-1	TRBD1	CASSRSRTGWGNEQFF	TGTGCCAGTAGTAGGTCCCGGACAGGGTGGGGCAATGAGCAGTTCTTC
TRBV20-1	few	TRBJ1-2	TRBD1	CSITGGGSF	TGCAGCATCACAGGGGGTGGATCATTC
TRBV27	many	TRBJ2-3	NA	CASSSSVGTDTQYF	TGTGCCAGCAGCTCGTCGGTGGGCACAGATACGCAGTATTTT
TRBV3-1	few	TRBJ2-5	TRBD2	CASSWGGTSGQETQYF	TGTGCCAGCAGCTGGGGCGGGACTAGCGGTCAAGAGACCCAGTACTTC
TRBV12-5	many	TRBJ2-1	NA	CASGLVLGNEQFF	TGTGCTAGTGGTTTGGTACTTGGCAATGAGCAGTTCTTC
TRBV5-6	many	TRBJ2-2	NA	CASSSPPGEDTGELFF	TGTGCCAGCAGCTCACCCCCGGGCGAGGACACCGGGGAGCTGTTTTTT
TRBV12-3/TRBV12-4	many	TRBJ2-2	NA	CASSPLRTGELFF	TGTGCCAGCAGCCCCCTACGGACCGGGGAGCTGTTTTTT
TRBV19	many	TRBJ2-7	TRBD1	CASSFEQGDGPDYEQYF	TGTGCCAGTAGTTTCGAACAGGGGGACGGACCCGACTACGAGCAGTACTTC
TRBV5-1	NA	TRBJ2-7	NA	CASSFRVDSYEQYF	TGCGCCAGCAGCTTCAGGGTCGACTCCTACGAGCAGTACTTC